These 23 T cell receptor beta chains were all obtained from the same sample, sequenced in a study of OX40 agonist ivuxolimab in advanced cancers. The protocol was immunoSEQ multiplex PCR, while the TCRdb copy is restricted to in-frame clones and leaves out a portion. The data contain more than 30,000 clones, around 80% of them singletons. Source: CD4+ or CD8+ T cells sorted from blood, taken in a trial of the OX40 agonist ivuxolimab. The receptors originated from an adult with an advanced solid tumor such as melanoma, head and neck, liver or kidney cancer.

This rearrangement joins TRBV6-5 to TRBJ1-3; D gene ambiguous. CDR3 length: 16 amino acids. Per the germline V gene, CDR1 is MNHEY and CDR2 is SVGAGI. V lost 0 bases and J lost 0, with 9 bases in between. The DNA of the CDR3 is TGTGCCAGCAGTTACTCGAGGCAGAGCTCTGGAAACACCATATATTTT. Translation gives CASSYSRQSSGNTIYF.

The rearrangement links TRBV7-9 to TRBJ2-1; the match to TRBD1 covers 10 bases. This CDR3 has 15 residues. V trimming: 2 bases; J trimming: 9 bases; junction bases outside the gene matches: 7. Germline CDR1 is SEHNR and CDR2 is FQNEAQ (reference sequence). The CDR3 DNA reads TGTGCCAGCAGCTTACTCAGACAGGGGGCAGGTGAGCAGTTCTTC. Translation: CASSLLRQGAGEQFF. Filled out from reference TRBV7-9 and TRBJ2-1, the complete variable domain reads DTGVSQNPRHKITKRGQNVTFRCDPISEHNRLYWYRQTLGQGPEFLTYFQNEAQLEKSRLLSDRFSAERPKGSFSTLEIQRTEQGDSAMYLCASSLLRQGAGEQFFGPGTRLTVL.

The gene calls are TRBV11-2 and TRBJ1-2; 7 bases fit TRBD1. V shed 4 bases and J 4 bases; nucleotides not matched to a gene: 6. The germline V gene encodes CDR1 SGHAT and CDR2 FQNNGV. This CDR3 contains 14 residues. In DNA, the CDR3 is TGTGCCAGCAGCTCCGGACAGGACCGCTATGGCTACACCTTC. Protein: CASSSGQDRYGYTF.

The chain couples TRBV6-1 to TRBJ1-5; TRBD1 might be the D (6 bases). V was cut by 3 bases and J by 4 bases, with 16 bases left in between. Germline V lookup: CDR1 MNHNS, CDR2 SASEGT. The CDR3 contains 16 residues. CDR3 in DNA: TGTGCCAGCAGTGACAGGGGAAGGATTAAGAATCAGCCCCAGCATTTT. Translated: CASSDRGRIKNQPQHF.

The V gene is TRBV20-1, the J gene TRBJ1-2; the D gene is possibly TRBD1 (5 bases). This CDR3 region has 11 residues. CDR1 and CDR2 from the germline V gene are DFQATT and SNEGSKA (reference sequence). V was pared by 3 bases and J by 8 bases, with 10 bases between. The CDR3 nucleotides are TGCAGTGCTAGCGCCCAGGGAGGCTACACCTTC. Its translation is CSASAQGGYTF.

This clone was seen just once. This chain connects TRBV10-3 to TRBJ2-3; D might be TRBD2 (6 bases). Trimming left V 3 bases short and J 1 base short, with 14 bases between. This CDR3 is built from 16 residues. In germline, CDR1 is ENHRY, CDR2 SYGVKD. The CDR3 sequence is CAISDRERSGTDTQYF. DNA for the CDR3: TGTGCCATCAGTGACCGGGAGAGGTCTGGCACAGATACGCAGTATTTT.

V gene TRBV7-3 combines with J gene TRBJ2-2; 8 bases align to TRBD2. The V and J ends lost 5 bases and 4 bases, in that order; junction bases with no gene match: 6. CDR3 length: 15 residues. Germline V gene sequence: CDR1 SGHTA, CDR2 FQGTGA. The CDR3 loop is CASSISGGPTGELFF. DNA for the CDR3: TGTGCCAGCAGCATCTCGGGGGGGCCCACCGGGGAGCTGTTTTTT.

The genes are TRBV27 and TRBJ1-2, with D perhaps matching TRBD1 (6 bases). V lost 8 bases and J lost 2, with 15 bases in between. Germline CDR1 MNHEY, CDR2 SMNVEV (reference sequence). The CDR3 is made up of 14 amino acids. The CDR3 bases are TGTGCCAGCCGATCCGGGACACTGAACTATGGCTACACCTTC. Amino acid sequence: CASRSGTLNYGYTF.

The V gene is TRBV18, the J gene TRBJ1-2; 7 bases fit TRBD1. The CDR3 is 13 residues long. The V and J ends lost 6 bases and 3 bases, in that order; junction bases with no gene match: 4. Germline V gene lookup returns CDR1 KGHSH and CDR2 LQKENI. DNA for the CDR3: TGTGCCAGCTCCCGCGGACAGGACTATGGCTACACCTTC. Protein product: CASSRGQDYGYTF.

This chain uses TRBV28 with TRBJ1-1; tentatively, D is TRBD1 (5 bases). CDR1 and CDR2 from the germline V gene are MDHEN and SYDVKM. V was cut by 8 bases and J by 0 bases, with 10 bases left in between. This CDR3 is 13 amino acids long. CDR3 sequence (DNA): TGTGCCAGCCACAGGAGAATGAACACTGAAGCTTTCTTT. It encodes CASHRRMNTEAFF.

V gene TRBV27 combines with J gene TRBJ1-6; D gene unclear. CDR1 and CDR2 from the germline V gene are MNHEY and SMNVEV (reference sequence). The CDR3 length is 14 residues. Trimming pared 8 bases from V and 13 bases from J, leaving 21 bases between. For the CDR3, the DNA is TGTGCCAGCCACCCCACCGGGCCGGGTCGTCCCCTCCACTTT. It yields the protein CASHPTGPGRPLHF.

This clone was detected only a few times. The rearrangement joins TRBV29-1 to TRBJ1-6, with D tentatively TRBD1 (5 bases). The length of the CDR3 is 13 residues. Germline V gene lookup returns CDR1 SQVTM and CDR2 ANQGSEA. V lost 4 bases, J lost 7 bases, and 11 bases lay in between. The chain's CDR3 is CSVGEGNNSPLHF. CDR3 DNA: TGCAGCGTTGGAGAGGGGAACAATTCACCCCTCCACTTT.

The chain couples TRBV2 to TRBJ1-1; tentative D call: TRBD1 (5 bases). V lost 4 bases and J lost 1, with 7 bases in between. From germline, CDR1 is SNHLY and CDR2 FYNNEI. This CDR3 has 13 residues. CDR3 coding DNA: TGTGCCAGCAGTGGGGGGAGGAACACTGAAGCTTTCTTT. It codes for CASSGGRNTEAFF.

The chain has TRBV30 and TRBJ1-1; D may be TRBD1 (6 bases). CDR1 and CDR2 from the germline V gene are GTSNPN and SVGIG (reference sequence). The CDR3 extends over 13 amino acids. V lost 1 base and J 2 bases, leaving 8 bases between the germline ends. As DNA, the CDR3 is TGTGCCTGGAGTGCAGGGGCAAACACTGAAGCTTTCTTT. The encoded protein is CAWSAGANTEAFF.

The CDR3 is CASSPGGIPRPVEQYF. Here the CDR3 DNA reads TGTGCCAGCAGTCCGGGAGGGATCCCCCGACCGGTCGAGCAGTACTTC. The J gene is TRBJ2-7, the V gene TRBV28; TRBD2 agrees at 8 bases. Losses at the gene ends were 5 bases for V and 6 bases for J; bases not matched to a gene: 15. CDR1 and CDR2 from the germline V gene are MDHEN and SYDVKM. This CDR3 comprises 16 residues.

The V and J genes are TRBV6-1 and TRBJ2-7; 12 bases fit TRBD2. CDR1 is MNHNS, CDR2 SASEGT, per germline. V was clipped by 7 bases and J by 6 bases; unmatched bases: 7. This CDR3 region has 14 residues. CDR3 sequence reads: CASKPGLAGGEQYF. The CDR3 DNA reads as TGTGCCAGCAAACCGGGACTAGCGGGTGGCGAGCAGTACTTC.

V and J are TRBV11-2 and TRBJ2-3; D not certain. The CDR3 is 16 residues long. Germline lookup yields CDR1 SGHAT and CDR2 FQNNGV. V dropped 3 bases and J dropped 1 base, with 14 bases sitting between them. Written as DNA, the CDR3 is TGTGCCAGCAGCTTTTCTTCTAGAGGCGGCACAGATACGCAGTATTTT. Its protein is CASSFSSRGGTDTQYF.

V gene TRBV6-6 combines with J gene TRBJ2-1; 11 nucleotides line up with TRBD1. CDR3 size: 14 residues. The J segment lost 7 bases and the V segment lost 10 bases, leaving 9 bases of the junction unmatched. Germline V CDR1 and CDR2: MNHNY, SVGAGI (reference sequence). The CDR3 sequence: CAIKRTGGSNEQFF. In DNA form, the CDR3 reads TGTGCCATCAAACGGACAGGGGGCTCAAATGAGCAGTTCTTC.

In its sample, this clone was seen a few times. This chain links TRBV19 with TRBJ1-5, with D perhaps TRBD1 (5 bases). CDR3 length equals 13 residues. Trimming took off 3 bases at V and 5 bases at J, with 8 bases between the two ends. The germline V gene encodes CDR1 LNHDA and CDR2 SQIVND (reference sequence). The CDR3 is CASSMGTYQPQHF. The CDR3 DNA reads TGTGCCAGTAGTATGGGGACTTATCAGCCCCAGCATTTT.

V usage is TRBV6-6 and J usage is TRBJ1-2; D is possibly TRBD1 (5 bases). This CDR3 region has 12 residues. V shed 7 bases and J shed 8 bases, with 14 bases lying between them. Germline CDR1 MNHNY, CDR2 SVGAGI (reference sequence). The CDR3 region has the DNA TGTGCCAGCACGGAAGGGACTGGGGGCTACACCTTC. It codes for CASTEGTGGYTF.

The J gene is TRBJ1-1, the V gene TRBV7-9; D is uncertain. Trimming took 4 bases from V and 5 from J, leaving 5 bases between them. Germline V gene data show CDR1 as SEHNR and CDR2 as FQNEAQ (reference sequence). The CDR3 is made up of 11 amino acids. The CDR3 region is CASSSLTEAFF. The CDR3 coding sequence is TGTGCCAGCAGCTCACTTACTGAAGCTTTCTTT.

This chain joins TRBV4-3 and TRBJ2-3; 9 bases fit TRBD1. V gave up 4 bases and J gave up 3 bases; unmatched junction bases: 2. Germline CDR1 LGHNA, CDR2 YSLEER. The CDR3 runs 14 residues. The DNA for the CDR3 is TGCGCCAGCAGCCCTGGGACAGGGACAGATACGCAGTATTTT. Protein sequence: CASSPGTGTDTQYF.

J is TRBJ1-4 and V is TRBV28; possibly TRBD1 for D (6 bases). The V end lost 4 bases, the J end lost 8 bases, and 11 bases lay between the germline ends. The CDR3 spans 13 residues. CDR1 MDHEN and CDR2 SYDVKM come from the germline V gene. The CDR3, as DNA: TGTGCCAGCAGTTCCGGGACACACGAAAAACTGTTTTTT. This encodes CASSSGTHEKLFF.